This T cell receptor beta chain was retrieved from a study of technical replicates of blood from a handful of donors listed by TCRdb under 2017. Via the germline V gene (reference sequence), CDR1 is MNHEY and CDR2 SMNVEV. V and J are truncated by 3 bases and 5 bases respectively, leaving an intervening sequence of 10 bases. Counted from cysteine to phenylalanine, this CDR3 has 13 amino acids. Just the 39-base CDR3 DNA is kept, in frame starting at base 1. Receptor libraries were prepared by the immunoSEQ multiplex PCR assay. TCRdb re-hosts the immuneACCESS table, in-frame sequences only. Its copies lack some clones; in the studies checked, an unresolved V gene accounts for under half of them, and the cause for the rest is not known. In this sample the table shows about 68,000 clones, less than 98% of which occur a single time. Roughly 0.25% of the sample lies in the top ten. Concerning this clone: Its antigen has not been determined. Base qualities are not at hand, and no much larger clone is one base apart.

The receptor was derived from a human donor in good health. Rearrangement joined TRBV27 to TRBJ2-5; TRBD2 is a weak D gene call, 6 bases matching. Material: T cells isolated from PBMCs. The nucleotide sequence reads TGTGCCAGCAGTTTGGGCGGGGTGGAGACCCAGTACTTC. Translation gives CASSLGGVETQYF.